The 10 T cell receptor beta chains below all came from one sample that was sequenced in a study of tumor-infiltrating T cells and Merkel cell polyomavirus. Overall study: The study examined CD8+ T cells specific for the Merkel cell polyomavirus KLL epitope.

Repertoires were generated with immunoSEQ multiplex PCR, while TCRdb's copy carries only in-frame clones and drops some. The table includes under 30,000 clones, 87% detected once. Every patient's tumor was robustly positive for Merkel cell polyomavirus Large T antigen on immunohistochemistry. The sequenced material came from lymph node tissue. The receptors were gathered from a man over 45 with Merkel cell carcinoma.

In nucleotides, the CDR3 is TGCGCCTGCGGACTGGGAACGAACACTGAAGCTTTCTTT. Translated, it gives CACGLGTNTEAFF. The V call is TRBV5-1, the J call TRBJ1-1; D is unresolved. The V and J ends lost 10 bases and 1 base respectively, with 14 bases between them. The CDR3 runs to 13 residues. The germline V gene encodes CDR1 SGHRS and CDR2 YFSETQ.

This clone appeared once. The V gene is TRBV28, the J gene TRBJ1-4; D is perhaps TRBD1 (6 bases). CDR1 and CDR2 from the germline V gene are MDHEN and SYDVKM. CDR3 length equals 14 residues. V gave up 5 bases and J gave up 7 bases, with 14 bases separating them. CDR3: CASSLTGSGEKLFF. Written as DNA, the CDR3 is TGTGCCAGCAGTCTAACAGGGTCAGGTGAAAAACTGTTTTTT.

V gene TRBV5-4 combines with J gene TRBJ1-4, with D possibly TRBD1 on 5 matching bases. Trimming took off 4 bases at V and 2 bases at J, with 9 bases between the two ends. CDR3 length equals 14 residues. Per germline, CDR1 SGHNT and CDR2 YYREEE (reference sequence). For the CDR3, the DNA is TGTGCCAGCAGCCAGGGAATTACTAATGAAAAACTGTTTTTT. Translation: CASSQGITNEKLFF.

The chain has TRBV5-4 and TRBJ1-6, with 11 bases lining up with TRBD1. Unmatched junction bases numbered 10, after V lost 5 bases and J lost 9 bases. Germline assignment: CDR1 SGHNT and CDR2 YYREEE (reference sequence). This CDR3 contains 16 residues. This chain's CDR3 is CASRSGTGGSLSPLHF. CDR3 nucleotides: TGTGCCAGCAGATCTGGGACAGGGGGAAGCCTTTCACCCCTCCACTTT.

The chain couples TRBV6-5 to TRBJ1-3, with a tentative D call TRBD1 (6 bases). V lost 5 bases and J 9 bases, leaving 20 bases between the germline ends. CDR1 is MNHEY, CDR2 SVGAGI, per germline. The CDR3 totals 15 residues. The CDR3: CASSARTAQFGTIYF. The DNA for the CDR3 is TGTGCCAGCAGTGCGAGGACAGCTCAGTTTGGCACCATATATTTT.

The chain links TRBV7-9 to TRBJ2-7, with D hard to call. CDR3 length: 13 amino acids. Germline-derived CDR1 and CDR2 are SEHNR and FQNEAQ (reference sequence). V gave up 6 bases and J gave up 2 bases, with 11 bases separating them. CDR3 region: CASRSTSTYEQYF. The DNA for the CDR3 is TGTGCCAGCAGGTCGACAAGTACCTACGAGCAGTACTTC.

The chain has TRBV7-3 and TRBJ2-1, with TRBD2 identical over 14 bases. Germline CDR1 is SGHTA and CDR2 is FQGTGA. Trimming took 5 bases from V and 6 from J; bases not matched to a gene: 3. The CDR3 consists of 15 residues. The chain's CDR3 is CASSLGTSGGNEQFF. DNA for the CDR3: TGTGCCAGCAGCCTCGGGACTAGCGGGGGCAATGAGCAGTTCTTC. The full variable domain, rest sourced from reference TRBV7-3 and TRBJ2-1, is GAGVSQTPSNKVTEKGKYVELRCDPISGHTALYWYRQSLGQGPEFLIYFQGTGAADDSGLPNDRFFAVRPEGSVSTLKIQRTERGDSAVYLCASSLGTSGGNEQFFGPGTRLTVL.

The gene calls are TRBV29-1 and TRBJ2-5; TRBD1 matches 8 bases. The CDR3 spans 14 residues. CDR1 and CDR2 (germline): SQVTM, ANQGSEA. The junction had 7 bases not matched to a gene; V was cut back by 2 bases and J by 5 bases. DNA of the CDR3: TGCAGCGTTGAACGAGGACAGGGCGCGGAGACCCAGTACTTC. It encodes CSVERGQGAETQYF.

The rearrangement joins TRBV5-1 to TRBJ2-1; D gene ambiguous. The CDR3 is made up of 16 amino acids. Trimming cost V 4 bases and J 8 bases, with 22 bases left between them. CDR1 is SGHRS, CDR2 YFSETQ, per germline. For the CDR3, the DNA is TGCGCCAGCAGCCTGGGGTCGTCGCTAGTCAAGGATGAGCAGTTCTTC. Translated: CASSLGSSLVKDEQFF.

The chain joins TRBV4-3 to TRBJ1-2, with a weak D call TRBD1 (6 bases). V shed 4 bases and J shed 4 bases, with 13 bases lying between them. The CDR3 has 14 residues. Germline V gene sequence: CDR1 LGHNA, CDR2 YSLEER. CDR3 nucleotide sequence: TGCGCCAGCAGCCCCCGGGGGGGCAGCTATGGCTACACCTTC. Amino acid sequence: CASSPRGGSYGYTF.